These 13 T cell receptor beta chains share one sample of origin, sequenced in a study of cytomegalovirus exposure and HLA in healthy donors. The primer mix had 60 Vbeta and 13 Jbeta primers. Repertoires were generated with immunoSEQ multiplex PCR, while TCRdb's copy carries only in-frame clones and drops some. The table has 120,000 or so clones, about four fifths seen once. The sequencing sample was made of PBMCs. These receptors were obtained from a male donor in good health and CMV-seropositive.

The chain uses TRBV7-2 and TRBJ2-1; D remains unclear. Trimming removed 1 base at V and 10 bases at J, with 8 bases between. CDR3 size: 12 residues. The V gene's germline CDR1 is SGHTA and CDR2 FQGNSA. DNA of the CDR3: TGTGCCAGCAGCTTAGGCGGAACGGAGCAGTTCTTC. It is translated as CASSLGGTEQFF.

The chain has TRBV7-2 and TRBJ2-5, with 10 positions matching TRBD2. Germline assignment: CDR1 SGHTA and CDR2 FQGNSA. V lost 1 base and J lost 4; bases outside the gene matches: 0. This CDR3 has 14 residues. Here the CDR3 reads CASSLVAGGETQYF. CDR3 nucleotides: TGTGCCAGCAGCTTAGTAGCGGGAGGAGAGACCCAGTACTTC.

The V gene is TRBV9, the J gene TRBJ2-1; 9 bases fit TRBD1. There are 17 residues in the CDR3. After removal of 3 bases from V and 7 bases from J, the junction contained 14 bases not matched to a gene. In germline, CDR1 is SGDLS, CDR2 YYNGEE. The CDR3 DNA reads TGTGCCAGCAGCGAGCGGGACAGGGACTTCGTAGGGAATGAGCAGTTCTTC. The encoded protein is CASSERDRDFVGNEQFF.

In DNA form, the CDR3 reads TGTGCCAGCAGTGCCCGGTCGGGAGGGTCCTACAATGAGCAGTTCTTC. Protein: CASSARSGGSYNEQFF. This chain uses TRBV6-4 with TRBJ2-1; 8 nucleotides align to TRBD2. The CDR3 consists of 16 residues. Losses at the gene ends were 4 bases for V and 1 base for J; bases not matched to a gene: 6. Germline V CDR1 and CDR2: MRHNA, SNTAGT.

The V and J genes are TRBV28 and TRBJ1-4; D is undetermined. The germline gives CDR1 MDHEN, CDR2 SYDVKM. The ends were cut back, 2 bases at V and 0 bases at J, with 4 bases in the middle. This CDR3 comprises 14 residues. The CDR3 coding sequence is TGTGCCAGCAGTTTAATCACAACTAATGAAAAACTGTTTTTT. It translates to CASSLITTNEKLFF.

This sequence joins TRBV11-3 and TRBJ2-2, with 7 bases matching TRBD1. Looked up from germline, CDR1 is SGHNT and CDR2 is YENEEA. The CDR3 is 15 residues long. The V and J ends lost 1 base and 5 bases, in that order; junction bases with no gene match: 4. The CDR3 is CASSLGGQFTGELFF. In DNA form, the CDR3 reads TGTGCCAGCAGCTTAGGGGGACAGTTTACCGGGGAGCTGTTTTTT.

The CDR3 bases are TGTGCCAGTAGTAGGGACAGGGGGTCTCAAGAGACCCAGTACTTC. Amino acid sequence: CASSRDRGSQETQYF. This chain joins TRBV19 and TRBJ2-5, with 11 bases that match TRBD1. V was pared by 4 bases and J by 2 bases, with 3 bases of the junction left unmatched. The germline V gene encodes CDR1 LNHDA and CDR2 SQIVND (reference sequence). CDR3 length: 15 amino acids. The whole variable domain, remainder taken from reference TRBV19 and TRBJ2-5, is DGGITQSPKYLFRKEGQNVTLSCEQNLNHDAMYWYRQDPGQGLRLIYYSQIVNDFQKGDIAEGYSVSREKKESFPLTVTSAQKNPTAFYLCASSRDRGSQETQYFGPGTRLLVL.

V gene TRBV27 combines with J gene TRBJ2-4, with D possibly TRBD2 on 6 matching bases. Trimming stripped 3 bases from V and 0 bases from J, with 9 bases between. The CDR3 is 15 amino acids. Germline V CDR1 and CDR2: MNHEY, SMNVEV (reference sequence). Here the CDR3 DNA reads TGTGCCAGCAGTTTCACGGGACTAGCCAAAAACATTCAGTACTTC. Protein sequence: CASSFTGLAKNIQYF.

The CDR3 protein is CASSPDRLHGYTF. The CDR3 coding sequence is TGTGCCAGCAGCCCAGACAGGCTCCATGGCTACACCTTC. The gene calls are TRBV9 and TRBJ1-2, with a tentative D call TRBD1 (6 bases). This CDR3 region has 13 residues. CDR1 is SGDLS, CDR2 YYNGEE, per germline. The V gene lost 4 bases and the J gene lost 6 bases, with 13 bases spanning the gap. Full variable domain (outside the CDR3, taken from reference TRBV9 and TRBJ1-2): DSGVTQTPKHLITATGQRVTLRCSPRSGDLSVYWYQQSLDQGLQFLIQYYNGEERAKGNILERFSAQQFPDLHSELNLSSLELGDSALYFCASSPDRLHGYTFGSGTRLTVV.

The rearrangement joins TRBV7-2 to TRBJ2-5, with 10 bases fitting TRBD1. The ends lost 0 bases at V and 2 bases at J; junction bases unmatched: 0. The CDR3 length is 15 residues. Looked up from germline, CDR1 is SGHTA and CDR2 is FQGNSA. The CDR3 region is CASSLAGQGQETQYF. DNA for the CDR3: TGTGCCAGCAGCTTAGCGGGACAGGGGCAAGAGACCCAGTACTTC. The entire variable domain, with the rest obtained from reference TRBV7-2 and TRBJ2-5, is as follows: GAGVSQSPSNKVTEKGKDVELRCDPISGHTALYWYRQSLGQGLEFLIYFQGNSAPDKSGLPSDRFSAERTGGSVSTLTIQRTQQEDSAVYLCASSLAGQGQETQYFGPGTRLLVL.

The chain carries TRBV7-3 and TRBJ2-5; D perhaps matches TRBD1 (6 bases). Germline V gene sequence: CDR1 SGHTA, CDR2 FQGTGA. The length of the CDR3 is 17 residues. With 5 bases removed from V and 1 base from J, the gap between germline ends came to 20 bases. The CDR3 coding sequence is TGTGCCAGCAGCCCCGTCGGGCTGGGGGCGGGCCAAGAGACCCAGTACTTC. Translating gives CASSPVGLGAGQETQYF. Together with reference TRBV7-3 and TRBJ2-5, the CDR3 gives the full variable domain: GAGVSQTPSNKVTEKGKYVELRCDPISGHTALYWYRQSLGQGPEFLIYFQGTGAADDSGLPNDRFFAVRPEGSVSTLKIQRTERGDSAVYLCASSPVGLGAGQETQYFGPGTRLLVL.

V and J are TRBV4-3 and TRBJ1-1; tentative D call: TRBD1 (6 bases). Trimming removed 4 bases at V and 1 base at J, with 10 bases between. In germline, CDR1 is LGHNA, CDR2 YSLEER. The CDR3 is 14 residues long. The CDR3 region has the DNA TGCGCCAGCAGCCTAGACAGGTGGAACACTGAAGCTTTCTTT. Amino acids: CASSLDRWNTEAFF.

V usage is TRBV28 and J usage is TRBJ1-4, with a weak D call TRBD1 (5 bases). Per germline, CDR1 MDHEN and CDR2 SYDVKM. CDR3 size: 14 residues. The V gene lost 6 bases and the J gene lost 7 bases, with 15 bases spanning the gap. CDR3 coding DNA: TGTGCCAGCAGCTCACAGGTTCCTCCTGAAAAACTGTTTTTT. Its protein product is CASSSQVPPEKLFF. The whole variable domain, remainder taken from reference TRBV28 and TRBJ1-4, is DVKVTQSSRYLVKRTGEKVFLECVQDMDHENMFWYRQDPGLGLRLIYFSYDVKMKEKGDIPEGYSVSREKKERFSLILESASTNQTSMYLCASSSQVPPEKLFFGSGTQLSVL.